Included here is one TCR beta chain sequence, with context. Its antigen remains unidentified. Ahead of thyroid surgery, no patient had received treatment of any kind. This entry belongs to a study of metastatic and nonmetastatic thyroid tumors. Study-level information: From malignant and benign thyroid patients, repertoires in blood and in tumor or nodule tissue were compared. The study, taken as a whole, reports: Across blood and tumor, TCR beta diversity in malignant thyroid tumors was reportedly significantly higher than in benign nodules.

The germline CDR1 and CDR2 sequences are SGHRS and YFSETQ. With V trimmed by 4 bases and J by 6 bases, 18 bases remained unmatched. There are 17 residues in the CDR3. Original processing methods: For papillary thyroid cancer, a distant-metastasis classifier was constructed from CDR3 differences observed across clinicopathological groups. TCRdb reprocessed the PCR reads using MiXCR. Here the V and J calls rest on TCRdb's processing, not on the authors' analysis. Of approximately 24,000 clones in the sample, 14% to 15% were seen once. V is TRBV5-1 and J is TRBJ2-7, with 8 nucleotides matching TRBD2. The sequencing input was blood. The source is a female donor with papillary thyroid cancer or a benign thyroid nodule (not recorded which). Some clones in this sample may be carry-over from other donors' samples. The DNA for the CDR3 is TGCGCCAGCAGCGTAACTAGCGGTTGGAGGTCCTCGGGCGAGCAGTACTTC. Translation gives CASSVTSGWRSSGEQYF.